This record concerns one T cell receptor beta chain sequence. The antigen is undetermined. The data belong to a study of shared clonotypes between healthy human individuals. Trimming pared 5 bases from V and 5 bases from J, leaving 10 bases between. Per the germline V gene, CDR1 is SGHTA and CDR2 is FQGNSA. The CDR3 is 13 residues long. All donors qualified as healthy HIV-negative adults and had experienced no recent acute infections or vaccinations. Memory CD4+ cells were the fraction left after CD45RA+ naive selection. The repertoire was sequenced with immunoSEQ multiplex PCR; TCRdb's copy has only in-frame clones and lacks some. The sample lists around 1,100,000 clones; approximately 75% were seen once. Study-wide findings and caveats: A small donor pool kept down the genetic and exposure-history diversity that was represented.

The chain carries TRBV7-2 and TRBJ1-5; D not resolved. The source of this sequence is a man aged 18 to 30 in good health. Some clones in this sample may be carry-over from other donors' samples. Sequenced input: memory CD4+ T cells from PBMCs. As for subset: CD45RA-negative fraction. CDR3: CASSTDGHQPQHF. The CDR3 DNA reads as TGTGCCAGCAGCACCGACGGGCATCAGCCCCAGCATTTT.